The 26 T cell receptor beta chains reported below all come from one sample, sequenced in a study of blood T cell repertoires in COVID-19. Using immunoSEQ multiplex PCR, the repertoire was profiled, and TCRdb retains in-frame clones only, with some absent. Among about 69,000 clones, approximately 79% were seen once, and the ten largest hold 40% to 50%. Input material: peripheral blood. The receptors were sampled from a human donor in a cohort sampled during active COVID-19.

This chain links TRBV5-1 with TRBJ1-3, with unresolved D. Trimming pared 4 bases from V and 0 bases from J, leaving 17 bases between. CDR1 and CDR2 (germline): SGHRS, YFSETQ. There are 17 residues in the CDR3. This chain's CDR3 is CASSPSGLDDSGNTIYF. CDR3 DNA: TGCGCCAGCAGCCCATCGGGTCTCGACGACTCTGGAAACACCATATATTTT.

V usage is TRBV3-1 (or the pseudogene TRBV3-2) and J usage is TRBJ2-1; 9 bases line up with TRBD1. The CDR3 spans 16 residues. Germline lookup yields CDR1 LGHDT and CDR2 YNNKEL (reference sequence). J lost 9 bases, V lost 1 base, and 10 bases had no gene match. The CDR3 DNA is TGTGCCAGCAGCCAAGGGGACAGGGTTTTGACTGGTGAGCAGTTCTTC. Amino acid sequence: CASSQGDRVLTGEQFF.

The J gene is TRBJ2-7, the V gene TRBV2; 9 nucleotides match TRBD1. From germline, CDR1 is SNHLY and CDR2 FYNNEI. This CDR3 is 14 amino acids long. V trimming: 6 bases; J trimming: 6 bases; junction bases outside the gene matches: 9. CDR3 DNA: TGTGCCAGCAGCTATAGGACAGGGGAGGCCGAGCAGTACTTC. It specifies CASSYRTGEAEQYF.

The V gene is TRBV19, the J gene TRBJ2-5; possibly TRBD2 for D (5 bases). V lost 4 bases, J lost 1 base, and 13 bases lay in between. The CDR3 extends over 15 amino acids. From germline, CDR1 is LNHDA and CDR2 SQIVND (reference sequence). The CDR3 region is CASSTLDGLQETQYF. In DNA form, the CDR3 reads TGTGCCAGTAGTACCCTCGACGGACTCCAAGAGACCCAGTACTTC.

The table lists this clone with a few counts. V usage is TRBV3-1 (or the pseudogene TRBV3-2) and J usage is TRBJ2-5; 8 bases align to TRBD1. V was clipped by 1 base and J by 7 bases; unmatched bases: 2. Looked up from germline, CDR1 is LGHDT and CDR2 is YNNKEL (reference sequence). The CDR3 has 13 residues. The CDR3 sequence is CASSQGQGLTQYF. CDR3 coding DNA: TGTGCCAGCAGCCAAGGACAGGGGTTGACCCAGTACTTC.

This clone was recorded once. This chain joins TRBV4-1 and TRBJ2-5; 9 bases match TRBD2. Germline CDR1 and CDR2: MGHRA and YSYEKL. This CDR3 comprises 15 residues. J gave up 5 bases and V 1 base, and 5 bases lay outside the gene matches. CDR3 protein: CASSQGLAVGETQYF. In nucleotides, the CDR3 is TGCGCCAGCAGCCAAGGACTAGCGGTGGGGGAGACCCAGTACTTC.

The chain joins TRBV27 to TRBJ2-3; 10 bases align to TRBD2. CDR1 and CDR2 from the germline V gene are MNHEY and SMNVEV (reference sequence). V shed 4 bases and J 3 bases; nucleotides not matched to a gene: 7. The CDR3 is made up of 16 amino acids. This chain's CDR3 is CASSSSSGSLTDTQYF. As DNA, the CDR3 is TGTGCCAGCAGTTCTTCTAGCGGGAGTTTGACAGATACGCAGTATTTT.

The genes are TRBV29-1 and TRBJ1-2; no definite D call. CDR1 SQVTM and CDR2 ANQGSEA come from the germline V gene. CDR3 length equals 11 residues. Trimming pared 2 bases from V and 8 bases from J, leaving 9 bases between. CDR3 sequence reads: CSVELGWGYTF. CDR3 DNA sequence: TGCAGCGTTGAACTAGGTTGGGGCTACACCTTC.

The chain's CDR3 is CASSQDWAVPGNEQYF. CDR3 DNA sequence: TGTGCCAGCAGCCAAGATTGGGCTGTCCCCGGGAACGAGCAGTACTTC. The gene calls are TRBV4-2 and TRBJ2-7, with D perhaps matching TRBD2 (5 bases). CDR3 length equals 16 residues. The germline gives CDR1 LGHNA, CDR2 YNFKEQ. V was cut by 0 bases and J by 5 bases, with 17 bases left in between.

The chain has TRBV28 and TRBJ1-1, with TRBD1 matching 9 bases. The germline gives CDR1 MDHEN, CDR2 SYDVKM. The ends lost 6 bases at V and 5 bases at J; junction bases unmatched: 10. The CDR3 has 15 residues. The CDR3 nucleotides read TGTGCCAGCAGGACCCAGGGACAGGGAGTTACTGAAGCTTTCTTT. Protein sequence: CASRTQGQGVTEAFF.

This chain links TRBV14 with TRBJ1-6; D ambiguous. The CDR3 has 13 residues. The germline V gene has CDR1 SGHDN and CDR2 FVKESK. V lost 2 bases and J 8 bases, leaving 7 bases between the germline ends. Here the CDR3 reads CASSQYQDSPLHF. CDR3 in DNA: TGTGCCAGCAGCCAATATCAGGATTCACCCCTCCACTTT.

The CDR3 reads CATSRDAGAVGGETQYF. As DNA, the CDR3 is TGTGCCACCAGCAGAGATGCGGGGGCGGTAGGTGGAGAGACCCAGTACTTC. V and J are TRBV15 and TRBJ2-5; D may be TRBD2 (7 bases). Germline V gives CDR1 LNHNV, CDR2 YYDKDF (reference sequence). The CDR3 is made up of 17 amino acids. V lost 0 bases, J lost 4 bases, and 18 bases lay in between. Variable domain in full (rest from reference TRBV15 and TRBJ2-5): DAMVIQNPRYQVTQFGKPVTLSCSQTLNHNVMYWYQQKSSQAPKLLFHYYDKDFNNEADTPDNFQSRRPNTSFCFLDIRSPGLGDTAMYLCATSRDAGAVGGETQYFGPGTRLLVL.

This clone was observed a single time. This chain joins TRBV3-1 (or the pseudogene TRBV3-2) and TRBJ1-5; D ambiguous. The V gene lost 0 bases and the J gene lost 6 bases, with 12 bases spanning the gap. Germline-derived CDR1 and CDR2 are LGHDT and YNNKEL (reference sequence). This CDR3 region has 15 residues. The CDR3 sequence: CASSQDDGVGQPQHF. The DNA of the CDR3 is TGTGCCAGCAGCCAAGATGACGGGGTAGGTCAGCCCCAGCATTTT.

CDR3 bases: TGTGCCACCAGTGATACCGACATTACGAACACCGGGGAGCTGTTTTTT. Amino acids: CATSDTDITNTGELFF. The rearrangement uses TRBV24-1 and TRBJ2-2; D is ambiguous. The CDR3 sequence is 16 residues long. Germline-derived CDR1 and CDR2 are KGHDR and SFDVKD. The ends were cut back, 3 bases at V and 0 bases at J, with 10 bases in the middle.

V is TRBV29-1 and J is TRBJ2-2; D is perhaps TRBD2 (5 bases). CDR1 is SQVTM and CDR2 is ANQGSEA in the germline V gene. This CDR3 has 11 amino acids. V dropped 7 bases and J dropped 5 bases, with 8 bases sitting between them. This CDR3 reads CSARLTGELFF. The CDR3 DNA reads TGCAGCGCTCGACTAACCGGGGAGCTGTTTTTT.

The chain uses TRBV28 and TRBJ2-2; D is perhaps TRBD1 (5 bases). The CDR3 runs 15 residues. Trimming shortened V by 3 bases and J by 5 bases, and 13 bases separated the two germline ends. Germline V gene data show CDR1 as MDHEN and CDR2 as SYDVKM. The CDR3 reads CASSFGQGVTGELFF. DNA of the CDR3: TGTGCCAGCAGTTTCGGCCAGGGTGTAACCGGGGAGCTGTTTTTT. The whole variable domain, filled in from reference TRBV28 and TRBJ2-2, reads DVKVTQSSRYLVKRTGEKVFLECVQDMDHENMFWYRQDPGLGLRLIYFSYDVKMKEKGDIPEGYSVSREKKERFSLILESASTNQTSMYLCASSFGQGVTGELFFGEGSRLTVL.

V is TRBV6-5 and J is TRBJ2-7; a possible D gene is TRBD2 (6 bases). Germline assignment: CDR1 MNHEY and CDR2 SVGAGI. The CDR3 extends over 15 amino acids. V lost 7 bases to trimming and J lost 6 bases, with 22 bases between them. In nucleotides, the CDR3 is TGTGCCAGCACAAACCGGAGGGGAAGGGTAGTCGAGCAGTACTTC. It yields the protein CASTNRRGRVVEQYF.

Only one count was recorded for this clone. J is TRBJ2-5 and V is TRBV24-1, with 7 bases identical to TRBD2. V lost 3 bases, J lost 4 bases, and 13 bases stayed unmatched. CDR1 is KGHDR and CDR2 is SFDVKD in the germline V gene. The CDR3 loop spans 17 amino acids. CDR3 DNA: TGTGCCACCAGTGATCTGGGCGGGGTTGGCGGGAGAGAGACCCAGTACTTC. Its translation: CATSDLGGVGGRETQYF.

The CDR3 loop reads CASSPNRGNTEAFF. The CDR3 region has the DNA TGTGCCAGCTCACCAAACAGGGGGAATACTGAAGCTTTCTTT. This chain links TRBV18 with TRBJ1-1; 8 bases agree with TRBD1. There are 14 residues in the CDR3. J gave up 5 bases and V 2 bases, and 4 bases lay outside the gene matches. CDR1 is KGHSH, CDR2 LQKENI, per germline.

This clone was counted a single time. The V and J genes are TRBV11-2 and TRBJ2-7, with a weak D call TRBD2 (5 bases). The CDR3 totals 14 residues. Trimming stripped 1 base from V and 1 base from J, with 8 bases between. Germline loops: CDR1 SGHAT, CDR2 FQNNGV. CDR3 nucleotide sequence: TGTGCCAGCAGCTTAGGTTGGAGGTCCTACGAGCAGTACTTC. Residues: CASSLGWRSYEQYF.

V gene TRBV7-9 combines with J gene TRBJ1-5; D is unclear. Germline loops: CDR1 SEHNR, CDR2 FQNEAQ (reference sequence). The CDR3 has 13 residues. V lost 3 bases to trimming and J lost 5 bases, with 8 bases between them. CDR3 sequence reads: CASSLGSHQPQHF. CDR3 sequence (DNA): TGTGCCAGCAGCTTGGGGAGCCATCAGCCCCAGCATTTT.

This clone was recorded only once. The CDR3 loop is CASSVTGGNTEAFF. The CDR3 DNA follows: TGTGCCAGCAGCGTTACAGGGGGTAACACTGAAGCTTTCTTT. The chain is built from TRBV9 and TRBJ1-1; 8 bases fit TRBD1. This CDR3 spans 14 amino acids. Trimming at V came to 2 bases and at J to 2 bases, leaving 2 bases not matched to a gene. CDR1 is SGDLS, CDR2 YYNGEE, per germline. Full variable domain (missing parts from reference TRBV9 and TRBJ1-1): DSGVTQTPKHLITATGQRVTLRCSPRSGDLSVYWYQQSLDQGLQFLIQYYNGEERAKGNILERFSAQQFPDLHSELNLSSLELGDSALYFCASSVTGGNTEAFFGQGTRLTVV.

This chain links TRBV12-3 or TRBV12-4 with TRBJ2-7, with 9 nucleotides matching TRBD1. This CDR3 is built from 12 residues. V dropped 2 bases and J dropped 12; count of bases not matched to a gene: 5. The CDR3 loop reads CASSLYRGRRYF. CDR3 coding DNA: TGTGCCAGCAGTTTATACAGGGGGCGACGGTACTTC.

The rearrangement uses TRBV6-4 and TRBJ1-5; TRBD1 aligns across 8 bases. This CDR3 has 14 residues. CDR1 and CDR2 (germline): MRHNA, SNTAGT. Trimming at V came to 3 bases and at J to 4 bases, leaving 2 bases not matched to a gene. In nucleotides, the CDR3 is TGTGCCAGCAGTGAACAGGGGGGGAATCAGCCCCAGCATTTT. Residues: CASSEQGGNQPQHF.

The rearrangement joins TRBV6-4 to TRBJ2-2; 7 bases match TRBD1. The CDR3 is 16 amino acids. CDR1 is MRHNA, CDR2 SNTAGT, per germline. Trimming at V came to 0 bases and at J to 7 bases, leaving 8 bases not matched to a gene. This CDR3 is CASSDSAQGDNGELFF. CDR3 nucleotides: TGTGCCAGCAGTGACTCAGCCCAGGGGGATAACGGGGAGCTGTTTTTT.

V is TRBV28 and J is TRBJ2-1, with 8 bases aligning to TRBD2. There are 16 residues in the CDR3. Trimming took 5 bases from V and 0 from J; bases not matched to a gene: 6. The germline V gene encodes CDR1 MDHEN and CDR2 SYDVKM. Here the CDR3 DNA reads TGTGCCAGCAGTCTTTTACTAGCGGTCTCCTACAATGAGCAGTTCTTC. The encoded protein is CASSLLLAVSYNEQFF.